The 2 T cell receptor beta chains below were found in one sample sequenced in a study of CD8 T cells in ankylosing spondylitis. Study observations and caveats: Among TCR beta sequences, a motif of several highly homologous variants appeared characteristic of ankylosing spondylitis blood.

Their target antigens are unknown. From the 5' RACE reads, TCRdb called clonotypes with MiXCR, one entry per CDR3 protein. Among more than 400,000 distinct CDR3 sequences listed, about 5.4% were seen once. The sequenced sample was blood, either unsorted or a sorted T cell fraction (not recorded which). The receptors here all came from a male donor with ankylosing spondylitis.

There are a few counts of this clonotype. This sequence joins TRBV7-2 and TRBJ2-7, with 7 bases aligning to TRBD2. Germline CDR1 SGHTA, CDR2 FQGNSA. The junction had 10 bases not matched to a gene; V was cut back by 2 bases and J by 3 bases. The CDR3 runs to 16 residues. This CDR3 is CASSLRSGIWSYEQYF. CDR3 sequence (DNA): TGTGCCAGCAGCTTACGAAGCGGGATTTGGAGCTACGAGCAGTACTTC.

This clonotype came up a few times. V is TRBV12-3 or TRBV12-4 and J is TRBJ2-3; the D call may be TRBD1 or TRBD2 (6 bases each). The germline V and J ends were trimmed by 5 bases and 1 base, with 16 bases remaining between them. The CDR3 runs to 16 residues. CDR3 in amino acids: CASSQQRGPRTDTQYF. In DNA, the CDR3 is TGTGCCAGCAGTCAGCAACGGGGGCCCCGCACAGATACGCAGTATTTT.